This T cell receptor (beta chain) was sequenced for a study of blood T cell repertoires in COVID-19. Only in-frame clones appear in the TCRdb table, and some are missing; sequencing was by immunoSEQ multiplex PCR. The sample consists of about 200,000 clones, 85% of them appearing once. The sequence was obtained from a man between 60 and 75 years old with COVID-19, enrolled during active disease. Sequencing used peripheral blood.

The CDR3 loop reads CASSSQSPQQREQISYEQYF. The CDR3 nucleotides are TGTGCCAGCAGCTCCCAGTCACCCCAACAGCGGGAGCAAATCAGCTACGAGCAGTACTTC. The chain links TRBV13 to TRBJ2-7, with 8 bases matching TRBD2. Germline V gene data show CDR1 as PRHDT and CDR2 as FYEKMQ (reference sequence). The CDR3 is made up of 20 amino acids. Trimming at V came to 4 bases and at J to 3 bases, leaving 23 bases not matched to a gene.